The 20 T cell receptor beta chains in this list originate from one sample, sequenced in a study of identical twins. Using its own MiXCR run on the 5' RACE reads, TCRdb lists one record per CDR3 protein. This table holds under 1 million distinct CDR3 sequences, 9% to 15% found once. Another study also made use of these data, one on yellow fever vaccine responses in identical twins.

The sample consisted of PBMCs. The receptors shown here come from a young woman in good health.

The chain links TRBV19 to TRBJ1-2, with D tentatively TRBD1 (5 bases). The V and J ends lost 6 bases and 3 bases respectively, with 17 bases between them. The CDR3 totals 15 residues. Germline CDR1 LNHDA, CDR2 SQIVND (reference sequence). CDR3 DNA: TGTGCCAGTAGCCCTACATCGGGACCTTACTATGGCTACACCTTC. Residues: CASSPTSGPYYGYTF.

This clonotype was observed a few times. CDR3 amino acids: CASSLLFLSVSQFF. DNA of the CDR3: TGTGCCAGCAGCTTATTGTTCCTCTCGGTTTCGCAGTTCTTC. The chain links TRBV11-2 to TRBJ2-1; D remains ambiguous. This CDR3 is built from 14 residues. The germline V and J ends were trimmed by 2 bases and 12 bases, with 17 bases remaining between them. Germline lookup yields CDR1 SGHAT and CDR2 FQNNGV.

This clonotype was found many times. As DNA, the CDR3 is TGCAGTGCTAGAGAGGGAGGGGTGACTGAAGCTTTCTTT. This sequence encodes CSAREGGVTEAFF. This chain uses TRBV20-1 with TRBJ1-1; maybe TRBD1 (5 bases). The germline gives CDR1 DFQATT, CDR2 SNEGSKA (reference sequence). The V end lost 0 bases, the J end lost 5 bases, and 10 bases lay between the germline ends. The CDR3 is made up of 13 amino acids.

This clonotype was counted ten times or more. This chain uses TRBV20-1 with TRBJ2-3, with TRBD2 matching over 10 bases. Trimming cost V 3 bases and J 0 bases; bases outside gene matches: 3. The CDR3 runs to 15 residues. Germline CDR1 and CDR2: DFQATT and SNEGSKA (reference sequence). Here the CDR3 DNA reads TGCAGTGCTAGGAGACTAGCGGGTAGCACAGATACGCAGTATTTT. Translating gives CSARRLAGSTDTQYF.

The sample holds many counts of this clonotype. Here the CDR3 DNA reads TGCAGTGCTAGCGGGCACAGCTCCTACAATGAGCAGTTCTTC. This sequence encodes CSASGHSSYNEQFF. V is TRBV20-1 and J is TRBJ2-1; the D is unclear. The CDR3 has 14 residues. Trimming stripped 3 bases from V and 0 bases from J, with 9 bases between. Germline values: CDR1 DFQATT, CDR2 SNEGSKA (reference sequence).

This clonotype was found many times. The rearrangement joins TRBV12-3 or TRBV12-4 to TRBJ2-7, with a weak D call TRBD2 (5 bases). CDR3 length equals 16 residues. V shed 0 bases and J shed 1 base, with 13 bases lying between them. The CDR3 region has the DNA TGTGCCAGCAGTTTAGCGCTAGGCGGGCCGTCCTACGAGCAGTACTTC. Its translation is CASSLALGGPSYEQYF.

This clonotype was counted at least ten times. The chain employs TRBV5-1 and TRBJ2-2; possibly TRBD1 for D (5 bases). Germline lookup yields CDR1 SGHRS and CDR2 YFSETQ. The CDR3 runs 17 residues. V gave up 0 bases and J gave up 0 bases, with 12 bases separating them. CDR3 nucleotides: TGCGCCAGCAGCTTGGCCGTCGCAGGGTCGAACACCGGGGAGCTGTTTTTT. Amino acid sequence: CASSLAVAGSNTGELFF.

J is TRBJ1-5 and V is TRBV6-1, with D hard to call. This CDR3 has 14 amino acids. The ends were cut back, 6 bases at V and 1 base at J, with 10 bases in the middle. Germline V gives CDR1 MNHNS, CDR2 SASEGT. The CDR3 protein is CASRQTGSNQPQHF. DNA for the CDR3: TGTGCCAGCAGGCAGACTGGCAGCAATCAGCCCCAGCATTTT.

The chain uses TRBV5-1 and TRBJ2-5; D unresolved. Trimming removed 0 bases at V and 2 bases at J, with 11 bases between. The CDR3 spans 15 residues. Germline V CDR1 and CDR2: SGHRS, YFSETQ. DNA of the CDR3: TGCGCCAGCAGCTTGGAGAGGCGCGCGCAAGAGACCCAGTACTTC. It encodes CASSLERRAQETQYF. Filled out from reference TRBV5-1 and TRBJ2-5, the complete variable domain reads KAGVTQTPRYLIKTRGQQVTLSCSPISGHRSVSWYQQTPGQGLQFLFEYFSETQRNKGNFPGRFSGRQFSNSRSEMNVSTLELGDSALYLCASSLERRAQETQYFGPGTRLLVL.

The V and J genes are TRBV10-2 and TRBJ2-1; 11 bases align to TRBD1. This CDR3 comprises 17 residues. J lost 6 bases, V lost 4 bases, and 11 bases had no gene match. The germline V gene has CDR1 WSHSY and CDR2 SAAADI. CDR3 coding DNA: TGCGCCAGCAGTGTTTCCCCCGGGACAGGGGGGGTCAATGAGCAGTTCTTC. It specifies CASSVSPGTGGVNEQFF.

The CDR3 DNA sequence: TGTGCCTGTAATGAGGACGCTGGAAACACCATATATTTT. Amino acids: CACNEDAGNTIYF. J is TRBJ1-3 and V is TRBV12-3 or TRBV12-4; D is undetermined. This CDR3 contains 13 residues. Trimming cost V 11 bases and J 2 bases, with 13 bases left between them.

V gene TRBV6-1 combines with J gene TRBJ1-6, with TRBD1 matching 7 bases. Per germline, CDR1 MNHNS and CDR2 SASEGT. V was pared by 5 bases and J by 8 bases, with 9 bases of the junction left unmatched. The CDR3 contains 15 residues. The CDR3 is CASSRKTGRDSPLHF. The CDR3 nucleotides read TGTGCCAGCAGTCGGAAGACAGGGAGGGATTCACCCCTCCACTTT.

This clonotype has at least ten counts. V is TRBV12-3 or TRBV12-4 and J is TRBJ1-4; 9 bases agree with TRBD1. The V and J ends lost 6 bases and 3 bases, in that order; junction bases with no gene match: 5. The CDR3 is 15 residues long. Here the CDR3 DNA reads TGTGCCAGCAGCCGGGACAGGGACGCTAATGAAAAACTGTTTTTT. Amino acid sequence: CASSRDRDANEKLFF.

In its sample, this clonotype was seen many times. CDR3 amino acids: CASRPGGNQPQHF. CDR3 DNA sequence: TGTGCCAGCAGACCAGGGGGAAATCAGCCCCAGCATTTT. V gene TRBV12-3 or TRBV12-4 combines with J gene TRBJ1-5, with 7 bases identical to TRBD1. This CDR3 is 13 amino acids long. V trimming: 6 bases; J trimming: 4 bases; junction bases outside the gene matches: 3.

In the case of this clonotype: At one of its ends the junction is not consistent with the germline gene, which may arise from a read error. The chain has TRBV11-2 and TRBJ1-1; D ambiguous. There are 14 residues in the CDR3. Looked up from germline, CDR1 is SGHAT and CDR2 is FQNNGV. The CDR3 sequence: CASTLPNLNTEAFF. Written as DNA, the CDR3 is TGTGCCAGCACCTTACCAAACTTGAACACTGAAGCTTTCTTT.

This clonotype has a count of ten or more. The chain recombines TRBV6-1 with TRBJ1-1; D not resolved. The CDR3 is 13 residues long. V was clipped by 3 bases and J by 2 bases, with 7 bases between them. Germline CDR1 is MNHNS and CDR2 is SASEGT. This CDR3 is CASSDQVNTEAFF. The CDR3 region has the DNA TGTGCCAGCAGTGACCAGGTAAACACTGAAGCTTTCTTT.

This clonotype was seen only a few times. This chain connects TRBV5-6 to TRBJ2-1, with D unclear. V was cut by 2 bases and J by 3 bases, with 12 bases left in between. Germline CDR1 and CDR2: SGHDT and YYEEEE. This CDR3 comprises 15 residues. As DNA, the CDR3 is TGTGCCAGCAGCTTCTTCGAGCGAGACTACAATGAGCAGTTCTTC. Translating it yields CASSFFERDYNEQFF.

The V call is TRBV20-1, the J call TRBJ2-5, with TRBD2 matching 11 bases. The CDR3 is 17 amino acids. The germline gives CDR1 DFQATT, CDR2 SNEGSKA (reference sequence). V dropped 1 base and J dropped 1; count of bases not matched to a gene: 8. This CDR3 is CSARALIGTSGQETQYF. CDR3 sequence (DNA): TGCAGTGCTAGAGCCCTAATCGGGACTAGCGGCCAAGAGACCCAGTACTTC.

This clonotype was detected only a few times. The V and J genes are TRBV28 and TRBJ2-7; D may be TRBD1 (6 bases). The germline gives CDR1 MDHEN, CDR2 SYDVKM. CDR3 length: 18 amino acids. V lost 5 bases to trimming and J lost 2 bases, with 25 bases between them. CDR3 nucleotides: TGTGCCAGCAGTGGCGACCCCGGGACACTCGATGACCCCTACGAGCAGTACTTC. It yields the protein CASSGDPGTLDDPYEQYF.

The chain links TRBV24-1 to TRBJ2-1, with TRBD2 matching over 14 bases. The CDR3 runs 15 residues. V was clipped by 9 bases and J by 9 bases; unmatched bases: 9. CDR1 and CDR2 from the germline V gene are KGHDR and SFDVKD. The CDR3 spells CATAAGTSGRREQFF. The DNA of the CDR3 is TGTGCCACCGCCGCAGGGACTAGCGGGAGACGTGAGCAGTTCTTC.